Listed below are T cell receptor beta chains from one sample, sequenced in a study of blood T cell repertoires in COVID-19. Clones were read by immunoSEQ multiplex PCR, and TCRdb kept only the in-frame ones, dropping some. Here the sample spans some 260,000 clones, more than 70% being singletons. The sample comprised peripheral blood. All receptors come from a young woman with COVID-19, enrolled during active disease. CDR3s include the opening cysteine and the closing phenylalanine or tryptophan. Each record gives: V gene, J gene, CDR3 protein.

v_call: TRBV5-1; j_call: TRBJ2-1; cdr3_aa: CASSLSDVFNRGYNEQFF
v_call: TRBV4-3; j_call: TRBJ2-1; cdr3_aa: CASSQDDRTSGVEQFF
v_call: TRBV10-3; j_call: TRBJ1-3; cdr3_aa: CAIRQGAGNTIYF
v_call: TRBV5-1; j_call: TRBJ1-1; cdr3_aa: CASSARGTVNTEAFF
v_call: TRBV2; j_call: TRBJ2-1; cdr3_aa: CASSSLTSSYNEQFF
v_call: TRBV2; j_call: TRBJ1-1; cdr3_aa: CASSVQGIADTEAFF
v_call: TRBV5-4; j_call: TRBJ1-4; cdr3_aa: CASSFSQARGEKLFF
v_call: TRBV15; j_call: TRBJ1-3; cdr3_aa: CATRWTGLSGNTIYF
v_call: TRBV3-1/TRBV3-2; j_call: TRBJ2-7; cdr3_aa: CASSQKRGGSYEQYF
v_call: TRBV13; j_call: TRBJ1-1; cdr3_aa: CASSLGRAATEAFF
v_call: TRBV19; j_call: TRBJ2-7; cdr3_aa: CASRRRDFPYEQYF
v_call: TRBV30; j_call: TRBJ1-3; cdr3_aa: CAWTRGSSGNTIYF
v_call: TRBV5-5; j_call: TRBJ1-4; cdr3_aa: CASSPGTGVYEKLFF